This T cell receptor (beta chain) was found in a study of response to subunit inactivated influenza vaccine (dated by TCRdb to 2017 to 2018). Regarding the study in general: Deep quantitative profiling of the T cell receptor repertoire was used in the study to follow responses to a trivalent subunit inactivated influenza vaccine. Beyond this particular receptor, the publication reports: According to the authors, only a limited number of new T cells may be recruited by each seasonal influenza vaccination.

Cut back by 4 bases and 0 bases, the V and J ends lie 10 bases apart. From cysteine to phenylalanine, the CDR3 is 16 amino acids long. Only the CDR3 region is kept as DNA, spanning 48 bases read in frame from base 1. CDR1 and CDR2 (SNHLY, FYNNEI) derive from the germline V gene. Per the publication, the time point label means: 45 to 50 days after influenza vaccine administration. On this clonotype: What this receptor recognizes is not known. Base qualities are not at hand, and no much larger clone is one base apart.

The receptor library was made with RT-PCR. The reads were generated on an Illumina HiSeq 2500. The public sequencing data were trimmed at Q25 with fastp and processed into clonotypes with MiXCR by TCRdb, which kept only in-frame beta chains. Each entry merges the rows of one CDR3 protein and shows their most common DNA and genes. The sample profile shows about 480,000 distinct CDR3 sequences; approximately 11% of them were found once. Approximately 12% of the sample goes to the ten largest clones. Sequencing was performed on PBMCs from blood, taken roughly 48 days after vaccination. The origin of this receptor is a man in his fifties or sixties who received an inactivated influenza vaccine. Donor details come from another sample of the same person, matched by shared clones. The chain couples TRBV2 to TRBJ2-6; a tentative D match to TRBD2 spans 5 bases. The CDR3 region reads CASSVRESSGANVLTF. The DNA sequence is given as TGTGCCAGCAGTGTTCGGGAATCCTCTGGGGCCAACGTCCTGACTTTC.